Detailed here is one TCR beta chain. The data were taken from a study of blood T cell repertoires in COVID-19. Study as a whole: Samples representing acute and convalescent COVID-19 were sourced from the United States, Italy and Spain.

The CDR3 consists of 15 residues. Trimming took 3 bases from V and 0 from J; bases not matched to a gene: 2. CDR1 is SGHNT and CDR2 is YYREEE in the germline V gene (reference sequence). The study recruited people aged about 18 to 95 years across approximately 24 US areas. The method was immunoSEQ multiplex PCR; TCRdb's version includes in-frame clones alone and lacks a portion of them. Of about 200,000 clones in the sample, under 90% are singletons; the top ten hold more than 4.5%. Sequencing was carried out using PBMCs or T cells enriched from blood (not recorded which). The source of this sequence is a woman between 45 and 65 years old who had been exposed to COVID-19. The gene calls are TRBV5-4 and TRBJ2-1, with 8 positions matching TRBD2. The CDR3 DNA sequence: TGTGCCAGCAGCTGGCGGGGGGACTCCTACAATGAGCAGTTCTTC. Translated: CASSWRGDSYNEQFF.